The 10 T cell receptor beta chains listed next were all sequenced from one sample in a study of T cell clones after liver transplantation. The assay was immunoSEQ multiplex PCR, and TCRdb's table has in-frame clones only and misses some. This table has roughly 62,000 clones, around two thirds appearing once. The source was CD4+ T cells from blood, collected at the approximately 15-month timepoint. These receptors originate from a human patient who received a liver transplant. Some T cells may be provided by the graft donor.

This rearrangement joins TRBV6-5 to TRBJ1-4; TRBD1 might be the D (5 bases). CDR3 size: 14 residues. Germline V gene sequence: CDR1 MNHEY, CDR2 SVGAGI. Between the trimmed V and J ends, which lost 6 bases and 4 bases, there was a span of 12 bases. The CDR3 sequence: CASSRAGVNEKLFF. CDR3 DNA sequence: TGTGCCAGCAGCCGCGCGGGGGTTAATGAAAAACTGTTTTTT.

This clone was observed a few times. J is TRBJ1-5 and V is TRBV5-6, with D possibly being TRBD1 (5 bases). This CDR3 has 16 amino acids. CDR1 SGHDT and CDR2 YYEEEE come from the germline V gene. V lost 1 base to trimming and J lost 2 bases, with 13 bases between them. The CDR3 nucleotides are TGTGCCAGCAGCTTGCGATCAGGGACCGGCAATCAGCCCCAGCATTTT. Translated, it gives CASSLRSGTGNQPQHF.

This clone ranks as medium-sized. The V gene is TRBV19, the J gene TRBJ1-5; perhaps TRBD1 as D (5 bases). In germline, CDR1 is LNHDA, CDR2 SQIVND (reference sequence). V was shortened by 9 bases and J by 3 bases, with 12 bases between the two germline ends. This CDR3 is built from 13 residues. The DNA of the CDR3 is TGTGCCAGCGGGACCTTAACCAATCAGCCCCAGCATTTT. Protein product: CASGTLTNQPQHF.

The V and J genes are TRBV2 and TRBJ1-2; 7 nucleotides agree with TRBD1. CDR1 is SNHLY and CDR2 is FYNNEI in the germline V gene. V shed 1 base and J 6 bases; nucleotides not matched to a gene: 2. The CDR3 spans 13 residues. The CDR3 reads CASSEDRGDGYTF. The CDR3 DNA is TGTGCCAGCAGTGAAGACAGGGGCGATGGCTACACCTTC.

J is TRBJ2-2 and V is TRBV6-6; 8 nucleotides match TRBD2. Per the germline V gene, CDR1 is MNHNY and CDR2 is SVGAGI (reference sequence). The CDR3 is 16 residues long. Trimming at V came to 2 bases and at J to 7 bases, leaving 9 bases not matched to a gene. DNA of the CDR3: TGTGCCAGCAGTTACCCCCAGCGGGAGAACGACGGGGAGCTGTTTTTT. Translating it yields CASSYPQRENDGELFF.

In its sample, this clone was seen a few times. V and J are TRBV28 and TRBJ2-2; D ambiguous. This CDR3 region has 15 residues. Germline V gene sequence: CDR1 MDHEN, CDR2 SYDVKM. V lost 5 bases, J lost 1 base, and 11 bases lay in between. The CDR3 loop reads CASSRNYWNTGELFF. CDR3 coding DNA: TGTGCCAGCAGTCGAAACTACTGGAACACCGGGGAGCTGTTTTTT. The whole variable domain, remainder taken from reference TRBV28 and TRBJ2-2, is DVKVTQSSRYLVKRTGEKVFLECVQDMDHENMFWYRQDPGLGLRLIYFSYDVKMKEKGDIPEGYSVSREKKERFSLILESASTNQTSMYLCASSRNYWNTGELFFGEGSRLTVL.

This clone occurred a few times. The gene calls are TRBV10-3 and TRBJ2-2; D may be TRBD2 (5 bases). The CDR3 is made up of 15 amino acids. V was clipped by 6 bases and J by 2 bases, with 13 bases between them. Germline V lookup: CDR1 ENHRY, CDR2 SYGVKD. The CDR3, as DNA: TGTGCCATCAGGGCCGGACTTTCCAACACCGGGGAGCTGTTTTTT. Amino acids: CAIRAGLSNTGELFF.

The chain is built from TRBV7-8 and TRBJ2-7, with TRBD2 identical over 11 bases. Unmatched junction bases numbered 3, after V lost 4 bases and J lost 1 base. This CDR3 comprises 15 residues. Per germline, CDR1 SGHVS and CDR2 FQNEAQ. CDR3 region: CASSSLAGGSYEQYF. Here the CDR3 DNA reads TGTGCCAGCAGCTCCTTAGCGGGGGGGTCCTACGAGCAGTACTTC.

V gene TRBV9 combines with J gene TRBJ2-5, with 7 bases fitting TRBD1. Germline CDR1 and CDR2: SGDLS and YYNGEE. J gave up 2 bases and V 2 bases, and 6 bases lay outside the gene matches. CDR3 length: 15 residues. The CDR3 reads CASSVGQVTQETQYF. CDR3 DNA: TGTGCCAGCAGCGTTGGACAGGTAACTCAAGAGACCCAGTACTTC.

V is TRBV19 and J is TRBJ1-5; the D is unclear. V was shortened by 11 bases and J by 5 bases, with 13 bases between the two germline ends. This CDR3 is 12 amino acids long. Germline lookup yields CDR1 LNHDA and CDR2 SQIVND (reference sequence). This chain's CDR3 is CALEQVDQPQHF. As DNA, the CDR3 is TGTGCCTTAGAGCAAGTAGATCAGCCCCAGCATTTT.